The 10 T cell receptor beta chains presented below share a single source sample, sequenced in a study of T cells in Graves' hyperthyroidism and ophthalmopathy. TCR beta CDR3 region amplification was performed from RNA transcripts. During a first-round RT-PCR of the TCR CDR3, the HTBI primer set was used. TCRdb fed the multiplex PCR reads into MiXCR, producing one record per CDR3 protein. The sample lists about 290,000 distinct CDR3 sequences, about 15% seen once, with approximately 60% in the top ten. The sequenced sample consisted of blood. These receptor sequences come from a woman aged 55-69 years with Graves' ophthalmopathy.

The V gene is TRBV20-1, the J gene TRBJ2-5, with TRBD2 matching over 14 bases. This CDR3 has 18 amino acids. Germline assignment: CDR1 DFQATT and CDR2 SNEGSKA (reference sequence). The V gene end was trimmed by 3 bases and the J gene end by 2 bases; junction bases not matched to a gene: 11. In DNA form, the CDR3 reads TGCAGTGCTAGGGGGACTAGCGGGAGATTTTTAAGTCAAGAGACCCAGTACTTC. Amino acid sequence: CSARGTSGRFLSQETQYF.

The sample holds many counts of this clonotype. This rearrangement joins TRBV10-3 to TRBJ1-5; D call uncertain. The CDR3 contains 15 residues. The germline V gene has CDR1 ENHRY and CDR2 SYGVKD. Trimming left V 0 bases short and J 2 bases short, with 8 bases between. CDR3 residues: CAISESIQRNQPQHF. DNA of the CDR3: TGTGCCATCAGTGAGTCGATTCAGCGCAATCAGCCCCAGCATTTT.

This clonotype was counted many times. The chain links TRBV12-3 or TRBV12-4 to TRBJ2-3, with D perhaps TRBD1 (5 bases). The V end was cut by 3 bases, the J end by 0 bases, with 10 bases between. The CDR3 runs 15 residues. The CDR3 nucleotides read TGTGCCAGCAGTTTTACAGGCACTAGCACAGATACGCAGTATTTT. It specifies CASSFTGTSTDTQYF.

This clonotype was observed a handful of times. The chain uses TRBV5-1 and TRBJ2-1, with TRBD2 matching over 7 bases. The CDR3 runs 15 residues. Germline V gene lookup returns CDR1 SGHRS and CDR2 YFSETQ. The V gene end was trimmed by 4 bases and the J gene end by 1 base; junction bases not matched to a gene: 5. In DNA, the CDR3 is TGCGCCAGCAGCGTAAGCGGGACGTCCTACAATGAGCAGTTCTTC. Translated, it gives CASSVSGTSYNEQFF.

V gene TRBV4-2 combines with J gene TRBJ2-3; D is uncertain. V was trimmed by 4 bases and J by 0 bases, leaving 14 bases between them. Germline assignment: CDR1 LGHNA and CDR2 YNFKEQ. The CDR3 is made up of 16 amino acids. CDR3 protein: CASSPGPQTSTDTQYF. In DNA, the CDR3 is TGTGCCAGCAGCCCTGGGCCCCAAACTAGCACAGATACGCAGTATTTT.

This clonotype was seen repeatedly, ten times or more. The CDR3 region has the DNA TGCGCCAGCAGGGACGGCGGCAACGAGCAGTACTTC. This codes for CASRDGGNEQYF. The chain links TRBV5-1 to TRBJ2-7; D is unclear. The germline gives CDR1 SGHRS, CDR2 YFSETQ. Trimming took 5 bases from V and 5 from J, leaving 11 bases between them. The CDR3 is 12 residues long.

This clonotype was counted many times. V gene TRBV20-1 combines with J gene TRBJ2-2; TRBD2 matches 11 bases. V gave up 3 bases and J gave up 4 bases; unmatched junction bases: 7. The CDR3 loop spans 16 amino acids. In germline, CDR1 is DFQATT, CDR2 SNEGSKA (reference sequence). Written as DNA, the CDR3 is TGCAGTGCTAGGAGTAGCGGGGGGGCCGCCACCGGGGAGCTGTTTTTT. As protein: CSARSSGGAATGELFF.

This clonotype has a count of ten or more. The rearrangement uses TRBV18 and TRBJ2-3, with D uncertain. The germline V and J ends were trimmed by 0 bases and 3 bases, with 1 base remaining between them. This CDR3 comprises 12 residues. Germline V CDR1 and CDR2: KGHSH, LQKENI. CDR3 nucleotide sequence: TGTGCCAGCTCACCACCGACAGATACGCAGTATTTT. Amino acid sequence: CASSPPTDTQYF.

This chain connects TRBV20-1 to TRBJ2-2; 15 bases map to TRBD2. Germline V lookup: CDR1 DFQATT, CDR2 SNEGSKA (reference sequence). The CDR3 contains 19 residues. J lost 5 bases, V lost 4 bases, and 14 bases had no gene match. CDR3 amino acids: CSAIKPGTSGRQVTGELFF. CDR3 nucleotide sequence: TGCAGTGCTATAAAACCCGGGACTAGCGGGAGGCAGGTAACCGGGGAGCTGTTTTTT.

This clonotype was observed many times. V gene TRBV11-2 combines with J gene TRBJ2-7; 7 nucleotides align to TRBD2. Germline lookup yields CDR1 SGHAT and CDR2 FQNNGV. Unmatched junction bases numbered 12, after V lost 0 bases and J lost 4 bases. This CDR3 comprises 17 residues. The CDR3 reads CASSLDPWREWAYEQYF. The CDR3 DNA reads TGTGCCAGCAGCTTAGATCCCTGGCGGGAGTGGGCTTACGAGCAGTACTTC.